This T cell receptor beta chain derives from a study of TIL therapy for anti-PD-1-resistant metastatic lung cancer (dated by TCRdb to the early 2020s). Turning to the overall study: Tumors were harvested prior to any PD-1/PD-L1 blockade, after which nivolumab was administered to patients, and lymphodepletion, expanded TIL infusion and IL-2 were given to patients who progressed. Among the enrolled patients, the median age was roughly 50 years (range roughly 35-80), and the median tumor PD-L1 proportion score was more than 5.5%. The cohort was composed predominantly of lung adenocarcinoma, with several EGFR-mutant and two ALK-rearranged tumors included, and half of patients were identified as current or former smokers. Across the cohort, whole-exome sequencing showed a median non-synonymous tumor mutation burden of 1.5 mutations per megabase. Tumor and peripheral blood T cell receptor beta sequencing was used to track clonotypes across tumor, expanded TIL product and serial blood samples. Paper-wide results and their limitations: The baseline peripheral repertoire was partially replaced by infused TIL clonotypes, which then decayed over months, and no apparent association between persistence and response was found. The study protocol defined all tumor marker inferences as exploratory. The cohort was highly selected, including more treatment-naive, never-smoker and oncogene-addicted patients than is typical, which limits generalizability.

Remarks on this clone: Its antigen target is currently unknown. Base quality data are lacking; no much larger clone is found one base away.

Using bias-controlled multiplex PCR with the immunoSEQ v3 hsTCRB kit, the TCR beta CDR3 regions were amplified from genomic DNA. TCR libraries were sequenced on an Illumina NextSeq 500 to approximately 2 million read pairs for survey level or about 5-6.5 million for deep level. From the authors' description of their analysis: V, D and J genes were assigned, non-productive sequences were removed, and clonality was reported by immunoSEQ Analyzer software. Repertoires of infused TIL and blood were compared using productive Simpson clonality and the Morisita overlap index of productive TRB rearrangements. Absolute clonotype counts in blood were estimated by multiplying the lymphocyte count by the CD3+ fraction and by the productive frequency of the clone. The immuneACCESS repertoire file appears here via TCRdb, limited to in-frame rearrangements. These files lack a portion of the clones; in checked studies, under half of the deficit traces to unresolved V genes, and the cause of the others is not known. The DNA was the basis for D and trimming; V, J and clone size are from that table. For this sample the table gives tens of thousands of clones, of which 69% were detected only once. The ten top clones hold roughly 7% of the sample.

Per the publication, the time point label means: pre-treatment sample, taken before nivolumab and TIL therapy. Between late 2017 and 2020, a dual-center phase I trial enrolled adults who had stage 4 NSCLC. Samples were obtained from a single-arm, open-label phase I trial in which tumor-infiltrating lymphocyte therapy with nivolumab was evaluated in advanced non-small cell lung cancer. Blood mononuclear cells from EDTA tubes were separated on a Ficoll gradient and snap-frozen as pellets, and DNA was extracted from the cells using a Qiagen mini-prep kit. Measured from the cysteine to the phenylalanine, the CDR3 is 11 residues long. The DNA shown is the 33-base CDR3, in frame from base 1. The germline V gene encodes CDR1 DFQATT and CDR2 SNEGSKA (reference sequence). V drops 6 bases and J drops 3 bases, leaving 9 bases in between.

The origin of this receptor is a person aged 25-85 years with non-small cell lung cancer. The chain couples TRBV20-1 to TRBJ2-7; the D gene is unclear. The sample here was blood, taken at baseline. The CDR3 has the sequence CSAVGLYEQYF. The DNA sequence reads TGCAGTGCGGTAGGCCTCTACGAGCAGTACTTC.